This T cell receptor (beta chain) stems from a study of metastatic and nonmetastatic thyroid tumors. Study-level background: Across blood and tumor or nodule tissue, repertoires from malignant and benign thyroid patients were compared with one another.

Every patient underwent thyroid surgery untreated. TCRdb used MiXCR to call clones anew from the PCR reads. The sample shows some 14,000 clones, roughly 25% of them seen only once. For this clone: Its antigen is still unknown.

General study findings and limits: Malignant thyroid tumors reportedly exceeded benign nodules significantly in TCR beta diversity, with the difference appearing in blood and tumor.

The specimen was tumor tissue. The source is a female donor with papillary thyroid cancer or a benign thyroid nodule (not recorded which). Some clones in this sample may be carry-over from other donors' samples.

The chain's CDR3 is CSARCTSVGHEQYF. CDR3 sequence (DNA): TGCAGTGCTAGATGTACTAGCGTGGGCCACGAGCAGTACTTC. The chain carries TRBV20-1 and TRBJ2-7; 7 nucleotides match TRBD2. The V segment lost 2 bases and the J segment 5 bases; nucleotides outside the gene matches: 9. In germline, CDR1 is DFQATT, CDR2 SNEGSKA (reference sequence). CDR3 length equals 14 residues.